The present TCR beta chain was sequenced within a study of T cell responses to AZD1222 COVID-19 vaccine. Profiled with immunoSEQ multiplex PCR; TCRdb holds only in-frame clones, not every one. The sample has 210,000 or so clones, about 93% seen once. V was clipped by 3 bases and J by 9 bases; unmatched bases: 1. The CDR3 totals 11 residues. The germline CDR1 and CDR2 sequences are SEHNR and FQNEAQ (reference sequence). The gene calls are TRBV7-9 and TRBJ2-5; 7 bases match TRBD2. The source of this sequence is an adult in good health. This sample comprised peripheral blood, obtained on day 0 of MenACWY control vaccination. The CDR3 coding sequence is TGTGCCAGCAGCTTCCGGGGGGCCCAGTACTTC. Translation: CASSFRGAQYF.